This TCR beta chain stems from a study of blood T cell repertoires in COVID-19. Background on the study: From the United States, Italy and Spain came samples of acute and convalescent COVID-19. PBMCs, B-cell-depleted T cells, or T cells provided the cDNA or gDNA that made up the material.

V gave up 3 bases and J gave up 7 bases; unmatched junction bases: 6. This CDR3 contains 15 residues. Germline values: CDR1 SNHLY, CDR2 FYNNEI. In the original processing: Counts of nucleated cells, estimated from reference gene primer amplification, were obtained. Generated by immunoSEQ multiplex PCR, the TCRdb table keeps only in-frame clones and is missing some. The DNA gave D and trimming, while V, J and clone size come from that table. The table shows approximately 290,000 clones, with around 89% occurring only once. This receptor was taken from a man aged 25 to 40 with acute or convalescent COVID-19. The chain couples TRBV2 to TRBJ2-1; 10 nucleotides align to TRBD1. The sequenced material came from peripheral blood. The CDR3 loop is CASSEVTGGKNEQFF. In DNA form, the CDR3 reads TGTGCCAGCAGTGAGGTGACAGGGGGCAAGAATGAGCAGTTCTTC.